A selection of T cell receptor beta chains follows, all from one sample in a study of T cell changes during pregnancy in multiple sclerosis. Sequenced by immunoSEQ multiplex PCR; TCRdb stores in-frame clones only, minus some. The table has approximately 83,000 clones, 94% seen once. This specimen consisted of peripheral blood, obtained in the third trimester of pregnancy. These receptors all stem from a female donor with multiple sclerosis, enrolled in a pregnancy study. CDR3s include the opening cysteine and the closing phenylalanine or tryptophan. A D gene is named only where the DNA matches it firmly. The listing skips clone size in some rows; elsewhere it reads once, few, many or a size class.

D: .
size: .
J: TRBJ2-1
V: TRBV15
DNA: TGTGCCACCAGCAGAGGGGGGGGACACCGATTAGGTGTGAATGAGCAGTTCTTC
CDR3: CATSRGGGHRLGVNEQFF

D: TRBD2
size: .
J: TRBJ2-1
V: TRBV27
DNA: TGTGCCAGCTCCATCCTAGCGGGAGGACAGACTGAGCAGTTCTTC
CDR3: CASSILAGGQTEQFF

D: TRBD2
size: .
J: TRBJ2-1
V: TRBV6-1
DNA: TGTGCCAGCATGGGACTAGCGGGAGCCTACAATGAGCAGTTCTTC
CDR3: CASMGLAGAYNEQFF

D: .
size: .
J: TRBJ2-3
V: TRBV7-7
DNA: TGTGCTAGCAGCTTATTATCTAGCACAGATACGCAGTATTTT
CDR3: CASSLLSSTDTQYF

D: .
size: .
J: TRBJ2-1
V: TRBV7-3
DNA: TGTGCCAGCAGCTTAGAAGCGGTGTTGTACAATGAGCAGTTCTTC
CDR3: CASSLEAVLYNEQFF

D: .
size: .
J: TRBJ2-5
V: TRBV10-2
DNA: TGCGCCAGCAGTGAGCCGAAAAGACAGTTACAAGAGACCCAGTACTTC
CDR3: CASSEPKRQLQETQYF

D: TRBD2
size: .
J: TRBJ2-5
V: TRBV5-1
DNA: TGCGCCAGCAGCTTCTGGGGACTAGCGGGGGGGCAAGAGACCCAGTACTTC
CDR3: CASSFWGLAGGQETQYF

D: .
size: .
J: TRBJ1-3
V: TRBV18
DNA: TGTGCCAGCTCACCGGGGAGCTCTGGAAACACCATATATTTT
CDR3: CASSPGSSGNTIYF

D: TRBD2
size: .
J: TRBJ2-1
V: TRBV27
DNA: TGTGCCAGCAGTTTAACGGCGGGAGGGCCAATCAATGAGCAGTTCTTC
CDR3: CASSLTAGGPINEQFF

D: TRBD2
size: .
J: TRBJ2-5
V: TRBV7-9
DNA: TGTGCCAGCAGCCCGGGAGGGCTTCAGACCCAGTACTTC
CDR3: CASSPGGLQTQYF

D: TRBD1
size: .
J: TRBJ1-2
V: TRBV5-1
DNA: TGCGCCAGCAGCCCGGGACAGGGAACATTTCCTAACTATGGCTACACCTTC
CDR3: CASSPGQGTFPNYGYTF

D: TRBD2
size: .
J: TRBJ2-3
V: TRBV27
DNA: TGTGCCAGCCGGACTAGGGCAGATACGCAGTATTTT
CDR3: CASRTRADTQYF

D: TRBD1
size: .
J: TRBJ2-5
V: TRBV28
DNA: TGTGCCAGCAGACGACAGGGGGCGAAACAAGAGACCCAGTACTTC
CDR3: CASRRQGAKQETQYF

D: .
size: .
J: TRBJ2-2
V: TRBV5-6
DNA: TGTGCCAGCAGCTTGGTATTTGGGACACCGAACACCGGGGAGCTGTTTTTT
CDR3: CASSLVFGTPNTGELFF

D: TRBD1
size: .
J: TRBJ2-7
V: TRBV2
DNA: TGTGCCAGCAGGCCGGGACAGAAGGCCGAGCAGTACTTC
CDR3: CASRPGQKAEQYF

D: .
size: .
J: TRBJ1-3
V: TRBV27
DNA: TGTGCCAGCAGTCCGACAGTGCCTGGAAACACCATATATTTT
CDR3: CASSPTVPGNTIYF

D: TRBD1
size: .
J: TRBJ2-7
V: TRBV7-2
DNA: TGTGCCAGCAGCTCACCCAGGGGGCAGGAGCAGTACTTC
CDR3: CASSSPRGQEQYF

D: .
size: .
J: TRBJ1-4
V: TRBV19
DNA: TGTGCCAGTAGTATTTCCCCAGTTGAAAAACTGTTTTTT
CDR3: CASSISPVEKLFF

D: TRBD1
size: .
J: TRBJ2-1
V: TRBV9
DNA: TGTGCCAGCAGCGCGGGACAGGTCAACAATGAGCAGTTCTTC
CDR3: CASSAGQVNNEQFF

D: TRBD2
size: .
J: TRBJ2-1
V: TRBV5-1
DNA: TGCGCCAGCAGCCGGACTAGCGGGAGTCTCTCCTACAATGAGCAGTTCTTC
CDR3: CASSRTSGSLSYNEQFF

D: .
size: .
J: TRBJ1-3
V: TRBV29-1
DNA: TGCAGCGTTGAATGGAGCTCTGGAAACACCATATATTTT
CDR3: CSVEWSSGNTIYF

D: .
size: many
J: TRBJ1-4
V: TRBV5-5
DNA: TGTGCCAGCAGCGTGACAGTTAATGAAAAACTGTTTTTT
CDR3: CASSVTVNEKLFF

D: .
size: .
J: TRBJ1-1
V: TRBV5-1
DNA: TGCGCCAGCAGTTTTACAGGGTCCGACACTGAAGCTTTCTTT
CDR3: CASSFTGSDTEAFF

D: .
size: .
J: TRBJ2-3
V: TRBV19
DNA: TGTGCCAGCACCAAGATCGGCCAGGGTATGATGGATACGCAGTATTTT
CDR3: CASTKIGQGMMDTQYF

D: .
size: .
J: TRBJ2-1
V: TRBV28
DNA: TGTGCCAGCAGTTTAGGAGTTACTCGTGAGCAGTTCTTC
CDR3: CASSLGVTREQFF

D: TRBD1
size: .
J: TRBJ2-5
V: TRBV11-2
DNA: TGTGCCAGCAGCACGGGGGACAGGGTTATTCAAGAGACCCAGTACTTC
CDR3: CASSTGDRVIQETQYF

D: TRBD1
size: .
J: TRBJ2-6
V: TRBV5-1
DNA: TGCGCCAGCAATGGTGGTTCAGGGGGCGATCTTGAGGACCCCTCCGGGGCCAACGTCCTGACTTTC
CDR3: CASNGGSGGDLEDPSGANVLTF

D: .
size: .
J: TRBJ2-5
V: TRBV14
DNA: TGTGCCAGCAGTTCCGGGATCACCCAGTACTTC
CDR3: CASSSGITQYF

D: .
size: .
J: TRBJ1-1
V: TRBV18
DNA: TGTGCCAGCTCATCAGCAGGGGAGGGCATGAACACTGAAGCTTTCTTT
CDR3: CASSSAGEGMNTEAFF

D: TRBD2
size: .
J: TRBJ2-7
V: TRBV19
DNA: TGTGCCAGTAGTATTCGGGAGGGCCAGTCGCACGAGCAGTACTTC
CDR3: CASSIREGQSHEQYF

D: .
size: few
J: TRBJ1-4
V: TRBV19
DNA: TGTGCCAGTACCTCGGCGTGGCGAGGGGAAAAACTGTTTTTT
CDR3: CASTSAWRGEKLFF

D: .
size: .
J: TRBJ2-2
V: TRBV6-6
DNA: TGTGCCCTCCGGAAGGCAGGGACGAACACCGGGGAGCTGTTTTTT
CDR3: CALRKAGTNTGELFF

D: .
size: .
J: TRBJ2-3
V: TRBV6-5
DNA: TGTGCCAGCAAGAGACTGGTTGAAGATACGCAGTATTTT
CDR3: CASKRLVEDTQYF

D: .
size: .
J: TRBJ2-1
V: TRBV4-1
DNA: TGCGCCAGCAGCCAACCCCCCCGCGGGGTTGAGAATGAGCAGTTCTTC
CDR3: CASSQPPRGVENEQFF

D: TRBD2
size: .
J: TRBJ2-3
V: TRBV27
DNA: TGTGCCAGCAGTTTACCCGGACTAGCGGGAGGTCTAGATACGCAGTATTTT
CDR3: CASSLPGLAGGLDTQYF

D: .
size: .
J: TRBJ1-5
V: TRBV29-1
DNA: TGCAGCCGCCCCCCCGGTAAGCCCCAGCATTTT
CDR3: CSRPPGKPQHF

D: TRBD2
size: .
J: TRBJ2-7
V: TRBV7-2
DNA: TGTGCCAGCAGCTTAAGGACTAGCGGGGGCGAGCAGTACTTC
CDR3: CASSLRTSGGEQYF

D: .
size: .
J: TRBJ2-5
V: TRBV27
DNA: TGTGCCAGCAGTTCCCAGGGGCGGGGGTACCAAGAGACCCAGTACTTC
CDR3: CASSSQGRGYQETQYF

D: .
size: .
J: TRBJ1-5
V: TRBV19
DNA: TGTGCCAGTAGTCTAAGCGCGGGAAGCAATCAGCCCCAGCATTTT
CDR3: CASSLSAGSNQPQHF

D: TRBD2
size: .
J: TRBJ2-1
V: TRBV2
DNA: TGTGCCAGCCCGGGACTAGCCCTTAATGAGCAGTTCTTC
CDR3: CASPGLALNEQFF

D: .
size: .
J: TRBJ1-1
V: TRBV2
DNA: TGTGCCAGCCCCGACCGGGACACTGAAGCTTTCTTT
CDR3: CASPDRDTEAFF

D: .
size: .
J: TRBJ2-2
V: TRBV6-5
DNA: TGTGCCAGCAGTCCTTACACCGGGGAGCTGTTTTTT
CDR3: CASSPYTGELFF

D: TRBD1
size: .
J: TRBJ1-1
V: TRBV6-1
DNA: TGTGCCAGCAGCCCCACAGGGGGCGGAACTGAAGCTTTCTTT
CDR3: CASSPTGGGTEAFF

D: .
size: .
J: TRBJ2-7
V: TRBV5-1
DNA: TGCGCCAGCAGCTTCATACTCTCACAGGGCCTAAGCTCCTACGAGCAGTACTTC
CDR3: CASSFILSQGLSSYEQYF

D: .
size: .
J: TRBJ1-1
V: TRBV6-5
DNA: TGTGCCAGCAGTTTCCTTCAGGGAACCCGAAACACTGAAGCTTTCTTT
CDR3: CASSFLQGTRNTEAFF

D: .
size: .
J: TRBJ2-7
V: TRBV28
DNA: TGTGCCAGCAGTTCCCCGGGAAGGGCTTACGAGCAGTACTTC
CDR3: CASSSPGRAYEQYF

D: .
size: once
J: TRBJ1-2
V: TRBV28
DNA: TGTGCCAGCAGTTTACGGGGGGTAGAGTATGGCTACACCTTC
CDR3: CASSLRGVEYGYTF

D: .
size: .
J: TRBJ2-1
V: TRBV5-8
DNA: TGTGCCAGCAGCATAATCTATGAGCAGTTCTTC
CDR3: CASSIIYEQFF

D: .
size: .
J: TRBJ2-1
V: TRBV18
DNA: TGTGCCAGCTCACATCTTCGCTCCTACAATGAGCAGTTCTTC
CDR3: CASSHLRSYNEQFF

D: .
size: .
J: TRBJ1-4
V: TRBV5-8
DNA: TGTGCCAGCAGCTTGGAACAGGCCTATGAAAAACTGTTTTTT
CDR3: CASSLEQAYEKLFF

D: .
size: .
J: TRBJ2-7
V: TRBV6-5
DNA: TGTGCCAGCAGTTACTTTTGGCGGGATCCCCGCGAGCAGTACTTC
CDR3: CASSYFWRDPREQYF

D: TRBD1
size: .
J: TRBJ2-7
V: TRBV5-1
DNA: TGCGCCAGCAGCCTAATACAGGGGGCAGACGAGCAGTACTTC
CDR3: CASSLIQGADEQYF

D: TRBD2
size: .
J: TRBJ2-2
V: TRBV7-6
DNA: TGTGCCAGCAGCCCGGGACTAGCGGGAGTTACCGGGGAGCTGTTTTTT
CDR3: CASSPGLAGVTGELFF

D: .
size: .
J: TRBJ2-3
V: TRBV27
DNA: TGTGCCAGCAGTTTTCTGAAACTCACAGATACGCAGTATTTT
CDR3: CASSFLKLTDTQYF

D: TRBD1
size: .
J: TRBJ2-7
V: TRBV19
DNA: TGTGCCAGTAGTCCGACAGGGGTTAACGAGCAGTACTTC
CDR3: CASSPTGVNEQYF

D: .
size: .
J: TRBJ1-1
V: TRBV5-6
DNA: TGTGCCAGCAGCTTGGGACTGGGGCCGGGGGATGACACTGAAGCTTTCTTT
CDR3: CASSLGLGPGDDTEAFF

D: TRBD2
size: .
J: TRBJ2-1
V: TRBV6-5
DNA: TGTGCCAGCAGTTACGTAGCGGGCGCTGGACGAGAGCAGTTCTTC
CDR3: CASSYVAGAGREQFF